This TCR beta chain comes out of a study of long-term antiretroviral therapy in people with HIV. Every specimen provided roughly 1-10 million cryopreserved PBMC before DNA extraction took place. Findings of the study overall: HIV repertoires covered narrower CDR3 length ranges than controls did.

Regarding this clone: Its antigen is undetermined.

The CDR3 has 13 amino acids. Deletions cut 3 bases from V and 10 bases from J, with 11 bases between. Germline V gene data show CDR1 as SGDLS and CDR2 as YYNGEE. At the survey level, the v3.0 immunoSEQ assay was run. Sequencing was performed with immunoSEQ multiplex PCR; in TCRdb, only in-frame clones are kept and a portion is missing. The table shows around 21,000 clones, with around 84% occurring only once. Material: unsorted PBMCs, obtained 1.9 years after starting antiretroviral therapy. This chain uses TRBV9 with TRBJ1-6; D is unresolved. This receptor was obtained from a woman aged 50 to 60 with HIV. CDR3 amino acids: CASSADGVSPLHF. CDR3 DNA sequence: TGTGCCAGCAGCGCAGACGGGGTATCACCCCTCCACTTT.